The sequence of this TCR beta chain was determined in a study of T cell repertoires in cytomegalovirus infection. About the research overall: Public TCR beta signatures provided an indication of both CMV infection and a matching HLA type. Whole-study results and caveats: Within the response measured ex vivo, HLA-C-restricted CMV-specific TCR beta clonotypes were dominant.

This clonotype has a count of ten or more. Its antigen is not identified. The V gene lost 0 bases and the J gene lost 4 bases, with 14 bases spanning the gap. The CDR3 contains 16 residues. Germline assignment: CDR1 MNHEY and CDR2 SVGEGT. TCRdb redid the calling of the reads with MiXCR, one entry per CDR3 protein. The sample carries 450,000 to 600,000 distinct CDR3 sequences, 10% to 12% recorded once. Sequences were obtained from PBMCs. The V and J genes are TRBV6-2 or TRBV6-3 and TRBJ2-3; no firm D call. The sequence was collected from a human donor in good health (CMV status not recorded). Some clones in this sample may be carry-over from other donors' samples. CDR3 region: CASSYSTSRRADTQYF. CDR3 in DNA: TGTGCCAGCAGTTACTCAACGTCTAGACGGGCAGATACGCAGTATTTT.